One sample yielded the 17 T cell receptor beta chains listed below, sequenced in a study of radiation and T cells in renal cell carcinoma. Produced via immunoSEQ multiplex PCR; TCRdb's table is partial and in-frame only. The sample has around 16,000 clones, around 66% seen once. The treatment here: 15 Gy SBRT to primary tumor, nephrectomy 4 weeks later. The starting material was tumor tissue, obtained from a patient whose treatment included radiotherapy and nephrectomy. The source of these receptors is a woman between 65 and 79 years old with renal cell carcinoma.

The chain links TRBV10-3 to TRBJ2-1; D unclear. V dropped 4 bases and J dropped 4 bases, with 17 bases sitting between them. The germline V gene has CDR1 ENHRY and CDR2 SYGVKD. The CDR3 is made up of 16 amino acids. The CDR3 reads CAISGGGGRSYNEQFF. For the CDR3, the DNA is TGTGCCATCAGTGGCGGCGGTGGTAGGTCGTACAATGAGCAGTTCTTC.

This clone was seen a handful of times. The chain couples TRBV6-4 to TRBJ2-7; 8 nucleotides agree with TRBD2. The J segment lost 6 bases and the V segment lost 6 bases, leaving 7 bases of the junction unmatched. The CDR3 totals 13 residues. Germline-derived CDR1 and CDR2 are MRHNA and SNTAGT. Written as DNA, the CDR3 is TGTGCCAGCAGCCGAAGCGGGAGTAGCGAGCAGTACTTC. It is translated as CASSRSGSSEQYF.

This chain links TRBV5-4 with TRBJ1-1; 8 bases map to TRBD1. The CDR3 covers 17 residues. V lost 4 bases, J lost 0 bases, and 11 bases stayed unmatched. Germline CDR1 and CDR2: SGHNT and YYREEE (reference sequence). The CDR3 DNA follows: TGTGCCAGCAGCCGGGGGGCAGGGGGCACGATGAACACTGAAGCTTTCTTT. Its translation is CASSRGAGGTMNTEAFF.

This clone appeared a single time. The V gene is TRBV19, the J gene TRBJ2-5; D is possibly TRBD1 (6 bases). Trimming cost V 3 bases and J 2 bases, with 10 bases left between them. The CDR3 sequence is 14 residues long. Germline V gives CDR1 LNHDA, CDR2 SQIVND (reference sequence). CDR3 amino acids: CASSIRDKQETQYF. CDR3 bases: TGTGCCAGTAGTATTCGGGACAAACAAGAGACCCAGTACTTC. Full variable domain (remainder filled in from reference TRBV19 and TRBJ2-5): DGGITQSPKYLFRKEGQNVTLSCEQNLNHDAMYWYRQDPGQGLRLIYYSQIVNDFQKGDIAEGYSVSREKKESFPLTVTSAQKNPTAFYLCASSIRDKQETQYFGPGTRLLVL.

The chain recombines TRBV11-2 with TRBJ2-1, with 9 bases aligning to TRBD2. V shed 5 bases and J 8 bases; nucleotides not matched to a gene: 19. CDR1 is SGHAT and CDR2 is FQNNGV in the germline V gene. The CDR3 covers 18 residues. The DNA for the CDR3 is TGTGCCAGCAGCCAGCCCTCCGCCCCTAGCGGGAACCCCGATGAGCAGTTCTTC. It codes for CASSQPSAPSGNPDEQFF.

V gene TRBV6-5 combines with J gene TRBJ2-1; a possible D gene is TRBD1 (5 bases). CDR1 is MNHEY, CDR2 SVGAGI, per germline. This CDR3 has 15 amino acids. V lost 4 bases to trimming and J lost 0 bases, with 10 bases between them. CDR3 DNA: TGTGCCAGCAGTTCCACAGGATCCTCCTACAATGAGCAGTTCTTC. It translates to CASSSTGSSYNEQFF.

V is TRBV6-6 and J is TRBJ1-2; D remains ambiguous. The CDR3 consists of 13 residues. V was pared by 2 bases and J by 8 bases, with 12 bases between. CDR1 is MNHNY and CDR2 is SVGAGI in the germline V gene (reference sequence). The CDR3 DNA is TGTGCCAGCAGTTACGGGGAAGCGGGCGGCTACACCTTC. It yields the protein CASSYGEAGGYTF.

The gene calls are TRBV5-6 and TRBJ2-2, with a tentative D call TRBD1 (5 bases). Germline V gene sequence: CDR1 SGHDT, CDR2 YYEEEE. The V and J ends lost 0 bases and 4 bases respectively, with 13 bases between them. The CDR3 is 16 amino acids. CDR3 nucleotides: TGTGCCAGCAGCTTGGTCTCAGGGCTTGGCACCGGGGAGCTGTTTTTT. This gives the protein CASSLVSGLGTGELFF.

The CDR3 spells CASSVEGRTDTQYF. The DNA for the CDR3 is TGTGCCAGCAGCGTAGAAGGTCGTACAGATACGCAGTATTTT. The chain links TRBV9 to TRBJ2-3, with unresolved D. This CDR3 has 14 amino acids. V lost 0 bases and J lost 3, with 8 bases in between. Looked up from germline, CDR1 is SGDLS and CDR2 is YYNGEE.

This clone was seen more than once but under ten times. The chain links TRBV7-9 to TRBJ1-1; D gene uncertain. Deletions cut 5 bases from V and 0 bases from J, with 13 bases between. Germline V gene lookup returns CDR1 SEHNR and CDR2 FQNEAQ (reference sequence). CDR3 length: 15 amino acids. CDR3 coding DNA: TGTGCCAGCAGCCAGCCAAGAGAAATGAACACTGAAGCTTTCTTT. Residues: CASSQPREMNTEAFF.

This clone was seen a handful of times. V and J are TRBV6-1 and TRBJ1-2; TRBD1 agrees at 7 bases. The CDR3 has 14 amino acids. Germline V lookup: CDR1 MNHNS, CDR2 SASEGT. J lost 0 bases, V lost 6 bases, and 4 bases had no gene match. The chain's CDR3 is CASRDRRANYGYTF. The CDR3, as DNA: TGTGCCAGCAGGGACAGGAGAGCTAACTATGGCTACACCTTC.

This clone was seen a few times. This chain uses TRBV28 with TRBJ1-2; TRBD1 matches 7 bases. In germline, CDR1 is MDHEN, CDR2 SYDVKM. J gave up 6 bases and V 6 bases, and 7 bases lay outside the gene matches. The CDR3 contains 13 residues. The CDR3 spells CASSLNRGNGYTF. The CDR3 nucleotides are TGTGCCAGCAGCCTTAACAGGGGCAATGGCTACACCTTC.

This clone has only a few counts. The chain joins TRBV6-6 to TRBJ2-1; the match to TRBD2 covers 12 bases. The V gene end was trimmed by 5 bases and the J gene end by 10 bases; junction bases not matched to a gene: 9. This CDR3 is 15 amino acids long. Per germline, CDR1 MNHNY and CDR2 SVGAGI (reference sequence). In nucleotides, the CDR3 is TGTGCCAGCAGTCTCTCTAGCGGGGGGGCGGGGGAGCAGTTCTTC. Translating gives CASSLSSGGAGEQFF.

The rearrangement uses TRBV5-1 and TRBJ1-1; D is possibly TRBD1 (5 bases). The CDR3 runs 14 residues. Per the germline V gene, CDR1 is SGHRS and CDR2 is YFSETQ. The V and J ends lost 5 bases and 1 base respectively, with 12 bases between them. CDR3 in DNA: TGCGCCAGCAGTTCACAGGCGGCGAACACTGAAGCTTTCTTT. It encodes CASSSQAANTEAFF.

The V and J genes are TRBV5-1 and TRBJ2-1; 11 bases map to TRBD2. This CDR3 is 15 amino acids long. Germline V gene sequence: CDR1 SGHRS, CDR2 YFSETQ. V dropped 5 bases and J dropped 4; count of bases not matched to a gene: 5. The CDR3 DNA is TGCGCCAGCAGTACAACTAGCGGGGGTTACAATGAGCAGTTCTTC. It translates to CASSTTSGGYNEQFF.

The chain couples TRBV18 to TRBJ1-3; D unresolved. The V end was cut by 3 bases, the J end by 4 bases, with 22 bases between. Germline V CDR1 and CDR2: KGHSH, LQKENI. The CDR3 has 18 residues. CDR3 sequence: CASSPSTSGRLRGNTIYF. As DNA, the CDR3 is TGTGCCAGCTCACCCTCGACAAGCGGGAGACTCCGGGGAAACACCATATATTTT. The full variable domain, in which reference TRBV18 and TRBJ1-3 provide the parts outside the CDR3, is NAGVMQNPRHLVRRRGQEARLRCSPMKGHSHVYWYRQLPEEGLKFMVYLQKENIIDESGMPKERFSAEFPKEGPSILRIQQVVRGDSAAYFCASSPSTSGRLRGNTIYFGEGSWLTVV.

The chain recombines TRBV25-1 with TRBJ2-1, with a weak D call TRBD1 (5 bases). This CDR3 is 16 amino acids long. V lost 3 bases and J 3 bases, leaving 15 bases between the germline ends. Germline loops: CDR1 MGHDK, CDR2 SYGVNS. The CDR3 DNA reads TGTGCCAGCAGTGACACAGGAAGGGGCGGCTACAATGAGCAGTTCTTC. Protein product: CASSDTGRGGYNEQFF.